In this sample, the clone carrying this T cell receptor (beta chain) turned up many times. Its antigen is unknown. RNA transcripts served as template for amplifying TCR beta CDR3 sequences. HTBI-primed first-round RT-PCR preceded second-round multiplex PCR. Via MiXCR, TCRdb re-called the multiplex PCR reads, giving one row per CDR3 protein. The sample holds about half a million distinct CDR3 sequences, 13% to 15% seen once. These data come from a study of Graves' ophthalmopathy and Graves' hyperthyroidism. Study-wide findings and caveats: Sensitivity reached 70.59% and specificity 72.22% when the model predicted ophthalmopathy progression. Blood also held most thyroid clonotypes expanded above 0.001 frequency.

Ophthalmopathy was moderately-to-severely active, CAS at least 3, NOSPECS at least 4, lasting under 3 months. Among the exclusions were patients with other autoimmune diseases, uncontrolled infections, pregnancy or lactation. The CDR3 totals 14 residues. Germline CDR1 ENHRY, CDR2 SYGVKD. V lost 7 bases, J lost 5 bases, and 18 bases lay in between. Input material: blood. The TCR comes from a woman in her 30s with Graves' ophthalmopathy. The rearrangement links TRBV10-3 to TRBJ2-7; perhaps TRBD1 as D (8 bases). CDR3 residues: CAITETGEGDEQYF. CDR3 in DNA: TGTGCCATCACCGAGACAGGGGAGGGCGACGAGCAGTACTTC.